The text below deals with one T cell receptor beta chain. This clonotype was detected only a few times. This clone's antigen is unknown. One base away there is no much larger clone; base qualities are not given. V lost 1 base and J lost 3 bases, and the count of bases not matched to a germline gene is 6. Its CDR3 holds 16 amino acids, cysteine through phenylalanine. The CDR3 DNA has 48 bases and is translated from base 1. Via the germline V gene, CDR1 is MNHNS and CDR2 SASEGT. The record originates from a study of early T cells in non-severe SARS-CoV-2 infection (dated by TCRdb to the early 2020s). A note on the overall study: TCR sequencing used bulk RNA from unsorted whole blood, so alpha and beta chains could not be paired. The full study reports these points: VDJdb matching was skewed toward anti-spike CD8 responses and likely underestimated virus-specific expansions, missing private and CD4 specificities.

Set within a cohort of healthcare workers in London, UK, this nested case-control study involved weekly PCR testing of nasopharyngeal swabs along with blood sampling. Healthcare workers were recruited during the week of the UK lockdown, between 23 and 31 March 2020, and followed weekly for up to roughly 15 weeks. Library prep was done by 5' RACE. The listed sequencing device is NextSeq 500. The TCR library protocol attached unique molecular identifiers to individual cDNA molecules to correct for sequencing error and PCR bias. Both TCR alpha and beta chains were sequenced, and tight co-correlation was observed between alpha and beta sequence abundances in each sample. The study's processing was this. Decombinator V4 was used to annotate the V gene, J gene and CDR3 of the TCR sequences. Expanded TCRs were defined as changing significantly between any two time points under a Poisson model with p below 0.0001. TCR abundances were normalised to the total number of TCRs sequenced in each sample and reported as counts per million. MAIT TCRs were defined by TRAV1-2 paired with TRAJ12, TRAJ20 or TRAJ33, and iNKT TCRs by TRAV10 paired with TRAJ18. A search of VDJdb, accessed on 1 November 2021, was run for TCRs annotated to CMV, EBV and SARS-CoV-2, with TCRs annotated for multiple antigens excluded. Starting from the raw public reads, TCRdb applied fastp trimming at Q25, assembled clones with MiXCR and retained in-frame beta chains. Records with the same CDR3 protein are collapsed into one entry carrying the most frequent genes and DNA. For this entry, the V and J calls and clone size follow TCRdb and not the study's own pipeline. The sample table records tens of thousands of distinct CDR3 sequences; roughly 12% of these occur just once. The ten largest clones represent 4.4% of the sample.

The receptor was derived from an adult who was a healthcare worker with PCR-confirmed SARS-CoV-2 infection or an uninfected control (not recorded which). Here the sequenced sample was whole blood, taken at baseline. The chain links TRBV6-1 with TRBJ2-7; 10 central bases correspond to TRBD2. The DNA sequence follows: TGTGCCAGCAGTGAAGTACTAGCGGGATTTATCTACGAGCAGTACTTC. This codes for CASSEVLAGFIYEQYF.